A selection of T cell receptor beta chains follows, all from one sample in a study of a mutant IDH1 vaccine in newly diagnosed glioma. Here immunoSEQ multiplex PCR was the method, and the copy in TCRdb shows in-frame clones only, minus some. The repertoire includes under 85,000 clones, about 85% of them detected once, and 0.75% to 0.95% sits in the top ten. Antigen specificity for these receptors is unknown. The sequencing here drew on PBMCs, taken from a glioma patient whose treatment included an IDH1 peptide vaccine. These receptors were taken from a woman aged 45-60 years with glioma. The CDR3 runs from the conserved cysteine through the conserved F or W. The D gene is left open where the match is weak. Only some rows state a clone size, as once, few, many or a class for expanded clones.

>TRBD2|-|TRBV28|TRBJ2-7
TGTGCCAGCACCGGTGGCGGGAGTAAGTCCTACGAGCAGTACTTC
CASTGGGSKSYEQYF
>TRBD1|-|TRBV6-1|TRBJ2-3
TGTGCCAGCAGTGAAAGGGGACAGGGTTTGGATACGCAGTATTTT
CASSERGQGLDTQYF
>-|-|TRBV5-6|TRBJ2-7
TGTGCCAGCAGCTATATACAGGGAACCTACGAGCAGTACTTC
CASSYIQGTYEQYF
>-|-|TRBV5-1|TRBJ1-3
TGCGCCAGCAGCGGGGAGGGTGCTGGAAACACCATATATTTT
CASSGEGAGNTIYF
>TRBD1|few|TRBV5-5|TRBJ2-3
TGTGCCAGCAGCTTCCTGCGGGGACAGGGAGGGGATACGCAGTATTTT
CASSFLRGQGGDTQYF
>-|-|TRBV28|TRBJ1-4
TGTGCCAGCAGTTTAATGGCAGGTTATGAAAAACTGTTTTTT
CASSLMAGYEKLFF
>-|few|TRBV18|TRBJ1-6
TGTGCCAGCTCCTTTGAGCAGTCACCCCTCCACTTT
CASSFEQSPLHF
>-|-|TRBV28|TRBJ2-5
TGTGCCAGCACCCTCGCTAGGGAGACCCAGTACTTC
CASTLARETQYF
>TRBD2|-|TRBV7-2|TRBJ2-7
TGTGCCAGCAGCTCCCGACTAGCGGGAGGCCGAGAGCAGTACTTC
CASSSRLAGGREQYF
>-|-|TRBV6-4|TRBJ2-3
TGTGCCAGCAGTGACGGGTCCGGAGATACGCAGTATTTT
CASSDGSGDTQYF
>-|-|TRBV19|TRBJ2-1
TGTGCCAGTAGTGTTCGGGTCCCCGAGGATGAGCAGTTCTTC
CASSVRVPEDEQFF
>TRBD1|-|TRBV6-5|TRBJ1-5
TGTGCCAGCAGGACAGGGGCTCAGCCCCAGCATTTT
CASRTGAQPQHF
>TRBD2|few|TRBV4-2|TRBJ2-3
TGTGCCAGCAGCCAAGATCTCCGACTAGCGGCCGGGGGAGATACGCAGTATTTT
CASSQDLRLAAGGDTQYF
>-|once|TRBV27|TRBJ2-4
TGTGCCAGCAGTGATCTGGGGGGACTAGCCAAAAACATTCAGTACTTC
CASSDLGGLAKNIQYF
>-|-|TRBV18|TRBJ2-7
TGTGCCAGCTCACCGCGGGTCTACGAGCAGTACTTC
CASSPRVYEQYF
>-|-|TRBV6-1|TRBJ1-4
TGTGCCAGCAGTACCATCCAGGAATCTGAAAAACTGTTTTTT
CASSTIQESEKLFF
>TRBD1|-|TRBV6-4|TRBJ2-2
TGTGCCAGCAGTCCCTCCCGGACAGGCAGGACGACCGGGGAGCTGTTTTTT
CASSPSRTGRTTGELFF